A single sample is the source of the 8 T cell receptor beta chains below, sequenced in a study of cytomegalovirus exposure and HLA in healthy donors. Measured with immunoSEQ multiplex PCR; TCRdb has only the in-frame clones, and not every one. Here the sample spans 150,000 to 200,000 clones, about 81% being singletons. Sequenced: PBMCs. The receptors shown here come from a woman aged 25 to 39 in good health and CMV-seronegative.

This rearrangement joins TRBV7-8 to TRBJ2-5, with a possible D match to TRBD2 (5 bases). V was shortened by 5 bases and J by 5 bases, with 15 bases between the two germline ends. Germline CDR1 reads SGHVS; CDR2 reads FQNEAQ. The length of the CDR3 is 14 residues. This CDR3 is CASSLTILGETQYF. The DNA for the CDR3 is TGTGCCAGCAGCCTGACTATCCTCGGGGAGACCCAGTACTTC.

The chain combines TRBV5-1 with TRBJ2-1; D unresolved. V was shortened by 0 bases and J by 6 bases, with 7 bases between the two germline ends. Germline CDR1 and CDR2: SGHRS and YFSETQ. The CDR3 consists of 13 residues. The CDR3 here is CASSLGSVNEQFF. In DNA, the CDR3 is TGCGCCAGCAGCTTGGGCTCGGTCAATGAGCAGTTCTTC. Full variable domain (rest looked up from reference TRBV5-1 and TRBJ2-1): KAGVTQTPRYLIKTRGQQVTLSCSPISGHRSVSWYQQTPGQGLQFLFEYFSETQRNKGNFPGRFSGRQFSNSRSEMNVSTLELGDSALYLCASSLGSVNEQFFGPGTRLTVL.

The gene calls are TRBV19 and TRBJ2-7, with TRBD1 matching 7 bases. Germline V lookup: CDR1 LNHDA, CDR2 SQIVND (reference sequence). This CDR3 contains 14 residues. After removal of 5 bases from V and 2 bases from J, the junction contained 6 bases not matched to a gene. CDR3 sequence: CASSPSGQPYEQYF. CDR3 DNA: TGTGCCAGTAGTCCGTCGGGACAGCCCTACGAGCAGTACTTC.

The chain's CDR3 is CAWGRVETQYF. DNA of the CDR3: TGTGCCTGGGGTCGCGTGGAGACCCAGTACTTC. The J gene is TRBJ2-5, the V gene TRBV30; D gene ambiguous. V lost 5 bases, J lost 5 bases, and 9 bases lay in between. Germline V lookup: CDR1 GTSNPN, CDR2 SVGIG (reference sequence). The CDR3 has 11 amino acids.

The gene calls are TRBV9 and TRBJ1-2; 9 positions match TRBD1. V trimming: 2 bases; J trimming: 4 bases; junction bases outside the gene matches: 6. The CDR3 sequence is 15 residues long. CDR1 SGDLS and CDR2 YYNGEE come from the germline V gene. The CDR3 DNA reads TGTGCCAGCAGCGTCACAGGGGGCTACGGCTATGGCTACACCTTC. Its translation: CASSVTGGYGYGYTF.

The rearrangement joins TRBV30 to TRBJ1-6; 7 nucleotides align to TRBD1. The CDR3 consists of 17 residues. Germline CDR1 reads GTSNPN; CDR2 reads SVGIG (reference sequence). V shed 4 bases, J shed 0 bases, and the junction held 9 bases outside the gene matches. CDR3 in DNA: TGTGCCTGGACAGGGGGGACACCGAGCTCCTATAATTCACCCCTCCACTTT. This encodes CAWTGGTPSSYNSPLHF.

This chain uses TRBV2 with TRBJ1-1, with 9 bases identical to TRBD1. The CDR3 length is 17 residues. Germline CDR1 is SNHLY and CDR2 is FYNNEI. After removal of 7 bases from V and 5 bases from J, the junction contained 17 bases not matched to a gene. The CDR3 sequence: CASISEGTGIGGTEAFF. The CDR3 nucleotides read TGTGCCAGCATAAGCGAGGGGACAGGGATAGGAGGTACTGAAGCTTTCTTT.

The chain has TRBV5-1 and TRBJ2-3; D might be TRBD2 (5 bases). The CDR3 sequence is 14 residues long. Germline CDR1 reads SGHRS; CDR2 reads YFSETQ. Between the trimmed V and J ends, which lost 0 bases and 9 bases, there was a span of 14 bases. The DNA for the CDR3 is TGCGCCAGCAGCTTGGAACCGGGGTATGGCACGCAGTATTTT. Translating gives CASSLEPGYGTQYF.